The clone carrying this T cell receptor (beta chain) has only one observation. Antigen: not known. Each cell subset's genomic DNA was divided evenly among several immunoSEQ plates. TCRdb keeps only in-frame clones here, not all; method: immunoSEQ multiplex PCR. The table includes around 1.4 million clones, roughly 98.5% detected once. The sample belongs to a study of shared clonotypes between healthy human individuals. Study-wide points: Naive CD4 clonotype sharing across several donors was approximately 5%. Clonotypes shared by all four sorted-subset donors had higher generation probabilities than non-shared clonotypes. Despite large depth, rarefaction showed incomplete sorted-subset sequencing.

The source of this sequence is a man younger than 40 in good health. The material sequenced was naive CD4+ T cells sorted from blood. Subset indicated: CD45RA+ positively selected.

The CDR3 sequence is CASSQDPGTRGETQYF. As DNA, the CDR3 is TGTGCCAGCAGCCAGGACCCCGGGACTAGGGGAGAGACCCAGTACTTC. The chain couples TRBV4-2 to TRBJ2-5; 8 positions agree with TRBD2. Unmatched junction bases numbered 10, after V lost 3 bases and J lost 4 bases. From germline, CDR1 is LGHNA and CDR2 YNFKEQ. This CDR3 region has 16 residues.